This T cell receptor (beta chain) was identified during a study of control samples from healthy donors and cancer patients. Assay: immunoSEQ multiplex PCR; the TCRdb copy retains only in-frame clones and omits some. This table holds 210,000 or so clones, over 80% found once. The CDR3 covers 13 residues. The V end was cut by 3 bases, the J end by 6 bases, with 9 bases between. Germline lookup yields CDR1 KGHSH and CDR2 LQKENI. The chain uses TRBV18 and TRBJ1-3, with unresolved D. Specimen: blood. The receptor was derived from a man under 40 in good health. The CDR3 loop is CASSPGLSNTIYF. CDR3 nucleotide sequence: TGTGCCAGCTCACCCGGGCTTTCAAACACCATATATTTT. Full variable domain (outside the CDR3, taken from reference TRBV18 and TRBJ1-3): NAGVMQNPRHLVRRRGQEARLRCSPMKGHSHVYWYRQLPEEGLKFMVYLQKENIIDESGMPKERFSAEFPKEGPSILRIQQVVRGDSAAYFCASSPGLSNTIYFGEGSWLTVV.